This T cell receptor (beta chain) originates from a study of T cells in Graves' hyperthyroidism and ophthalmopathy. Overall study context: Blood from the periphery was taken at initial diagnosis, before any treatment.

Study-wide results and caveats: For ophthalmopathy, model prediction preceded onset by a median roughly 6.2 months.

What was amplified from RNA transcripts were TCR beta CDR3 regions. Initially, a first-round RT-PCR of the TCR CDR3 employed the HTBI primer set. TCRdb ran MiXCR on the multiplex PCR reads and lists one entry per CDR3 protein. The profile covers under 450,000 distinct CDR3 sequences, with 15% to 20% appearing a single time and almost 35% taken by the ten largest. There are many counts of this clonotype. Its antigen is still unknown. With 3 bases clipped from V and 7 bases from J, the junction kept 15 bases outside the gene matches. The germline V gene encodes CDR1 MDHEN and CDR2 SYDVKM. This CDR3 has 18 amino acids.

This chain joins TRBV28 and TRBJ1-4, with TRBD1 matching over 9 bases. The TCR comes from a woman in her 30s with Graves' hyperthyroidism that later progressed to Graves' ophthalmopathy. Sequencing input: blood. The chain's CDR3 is CASSFPGTGRVSGEKLFF. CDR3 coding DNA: TGTGCCAGCAGTTTCCCCGGGACAGGGAGGGTTTCGGGTGAAAAACTGTTTTTT.